The rows below give T cell receptor beta chains drawn from one sample of a study of cytomegalovirus exposure and HLA in healthy donors. Sequenced by immunoSEQ multiplex PCR; TCRdb stores in-frame clones only, minus some. This sample has some 190,000 clones, with around 80% found just once. Source material: PBMCs. The receptors here all came from a woman younger than 45 in good health and CMV-seronegative. CDR3s include the opening cysteine and the closing phenylalanine or tryptophan. The D gene is left open where the match is weak. A row's size may be missing; if present it is once, few, many or a size class.

d_call	v_call	j_call	clone_size	cdr3_nt	cdr3_aa
TRBD2	TRBV7-3	TRBJ2-3	NA	TGTGCCAGCAGCTTAACGGCGGGACTATCAGATACGCAGTATTTT	CASSLTAGLSDTQYF
TRBD2	TRBV4-3	TRBJ2-5	NA	TGCGCCAGCAGCCAAGTTAATGGACTAGGGAAAGAGACCCAGTACTTC	CASSQVNGLGKETQYF
TRBD1	TRBV11-2	TRBJ2-7	NA	TGTGCCAGCAGCACCCCTCACAGGGGATCCTACGAGCAGTACTTC	CASSTPHRGSYEQYF
TRBD2	TRBV6-4	TRBJ2-1	NA	TGTGCCAGCAGTAGTACTAGCGGGGGGGTAGGTGAGCAGTTCTTC	CASSSTSGGVGEQFF
NA	TRBV5-1	TRBJ1-4	NA	TGCGCCAGCAGCTTGGGGACAAGGGATAATGAAAAACTGTTTTTT	CASSLGTRDNEKLFF
TRBD2	TRBV2	TRBJ2-1	NA	TGTGCCAGCAGTCCCCTCACGGGGGGGCTGGTTGAGCAGTTCTTC	CASSPLTGGLVEQFF
TRBD1	TRBV5-4	TRBJ2-5	NA	TGTGCCAGCAGCTTGATAGGGGGCAGTGGGGAGACCCAGTACTTC	CASSLIGGSGETQYF
NA	TRBV4-3	TRBJ1-1	NA	TGCGCCAGCAGCCAAGCCTGGACAGCAAGAAACACTGAAGCTTTCTTT	CASSQAWTARNTEAFF
NA	TRBV7-6	TRBJ2-2	NA	TGTGCCAGCAGCTTATACCCTCCTGACAGGGACTCTCACGGGGAGCTGTTTTTT	CASSLYPPDRDSHGELFF
NA	TRBV15	TRBJ2-7	NA	TGTGCCACCAGCAGAGATAAAGGAGGGTACGAGCAGTACTTC	CATSRDKGGYEQYF
TRBD1	TRBV2	TRBJ1-4	few	TGTGCCAGCAGGGACAGGGGCGGTGAAAAACTGTTTTTT	CASRDRGGEKLFF
TRBD2	TRBV7-2	TRBJ2-3	NA	TGTGCCAGCAGCTTAAGGTTGGGCGGGGGGGCCTTAGATACGCAGTATTTT	CASSLRLGGGALDTQYF
TRBD2	TRBV5-1	TRBJ2-3	NA	TGCGCCAGCAGCAAGAATAGCGGGGGGTCCACAGATACGCAGTATTTT	CASSKNSGGSTDTQYF
TRBD2	TRBV6-5	TRBJ2-7	NA	TGTGCCAGTAGTTCATATCCGGGACGGGGGGCCTACGAGCAGTACTTC	CASSSYPGRGAYEQYF
NA	TRBV6-5	TRBJ1-6	NA	TGTGCCAGCAGTGAGTTAAATTCACCCCTCCACTTT	CASSELNSPLHF
NA	TRBV7-8	TRBJ2-5	NA	TGTGCCAGCAGCCGACGGGTGGGGGGGGCAGGGGAGACCCAGTACTTC	CASSRRVGGAGETQYF
NA	TRBV1	TRBJ2-7	NA	TGCACCAGCAGTCCCCGAGGGCTGACCTACGAGCAGTACTTC	CTSSPRGLTYEQYF
NA	TRBV6-5	TRBJ1-2	NA	TGTGCCAGCACCACCTCGGGACTGGGGGGAGGCTACACCTTC	CASTTSGLGGGYTF
TRBD2	TRBV11-2	TRBJ2-7	NA	TGTGCCAGCAGCTTAGAATTCGGGTGGGGGGACGGGAGGTCCTACGAGCAGTACTTC	CASSLEFGWGDGRSYEQYF
TRBD1	TRBV10-3	TRBJ2-3	NA	TGTGCCATTAGATCGACAGGGGACCCAGATACGCAGTATTTT	CAIRSTGDPDTQYF
NA	TRBV6-1	TRBJ1-1	few	TGTGCCAGCAGCCCATGGGGGGGATCCCCTACTGAAGCTTTCTTT	CASSPWGGSPTEAFF
NA	TRBV13	TRBJ1-6	NA	TGTGCCAGCAGCCAAAATCTAAAGGACACCCTTCTCGGGAATTCACCCCTCCACTTT	CASSQNLKDTLLGNSPLHF
TRBD1	TRBV6-5	TRBJ1-5	NA	TGTGCCAGCAGGAGTGACAGGGTGAGCAATCAGCCCCAGCATTTT	CASRSDRVSNQPQHF
TRBD2	TRBV9	TRBJ2-3	NA	TGTGCCAGCAGCCCACTAGCGGGGGGGGACTTTGATACGCAGTATTTT	CASSPLAGGDFDTQYF
NA	TRBV9	TRBJ1-3	NA	TGTGCCAGCAGCGTAGTGGCAGGGCCCCCTGGAAACACCATATATTTT	CASSVVAGPPGNTIYF
NA	TRBV4-3	TRBJ1-1	NA	TGCGCCAGCAGCCGAGTAAGAACGAACACTGAAGCTTTCTTT	CASSRVRTNTEAFF
NA	TRBV6-1	TRBJ1-2	NA	TGTGCCAGCAGTGGGAGCCAGGGAAGAGGAATGGACTATGGCTACACCTTC	CASSGSQGRGMDYGYTF
TRBD2	TRBV4-1	TRBJ2-5	NA	TGCGCCAGCAGCTACAATAGCGGGGGACAAGAGACCCAGTACTTC	CASSYNSGGQETQYF
NA	TRBV27	TRBJ2-7	NA	TGTGCCAGCAGTTTAGCCCCACCGGATCGAGGTCAGGGGGAGCAGTACTTC	CASSLAPPDRGQGEQYF
NA	TRBV27	TRBJ1-2	once	TGTGCCAGCAGTTTGTCGTTTGATCTCGGCTATGGCTACACCTTC	CASSLSFDLGYGYTF
TRBD1	TRBV15	TRBJ1-4	NA	TGTGCCACCAGCAGAGACCCTACAGGGGAACTGTTTTTT	CATSRDPTGELFF
NA	TRBV9	TRBJ1-2	NA	TGTGCCAGCAGCGTACGCGGGGACTATGGCTACACCTTC	CASSVRGDYGYTF
TRBD1	TRBV7-2	TRBJ1-1	NA	TGTGCCAGCAGCTTAGGGCCAGGGGGACAGACTGAAGCTTTCTTT	CASSLGPGGQTEAFF
TRBD1	TRBV12-5	TRBJ1-5	NA	TGTGCTAGTGAAGGGGACAGGCCGGGGCAGCCCCAGCATTTT	CASEGDRPGQPQHF
TRBD2	TRBV30	TRBJ2-3	NA	TGTGCCTGGAGTAGATTTAGCGGGGGGGTCTCAGATACGCAGTATTTT	CAWSRFSGGVSDTQYF
NA	TRBV10-2	TRBJ2-3	NA	TGCGCCAGCAGTGGGACGGGGGAGAGCACAGATACGCAGTATTTT	CASSGTGESTDTQYF
TRBD2	TRBV18	TRBJ2-3	NA	TGTGCCAGCTCACCGATACTAGCGTCAGTAGATACGCAGTATTTT	CASSPILASVDTQYF
NA	TRBV5-6	TRBJ1-3	NA	TGTGCCAGCAGCCTCGGTGGGAGCTCTGGAAACACCATATATTTT	CASSLGGSSGNTIYF
TRBD2	TRBV9	TRBJ2-3	NA	TGTGCCAGCAGCCCCAGGACTAGCTGGGGCACAGATACGCAGTATTTT	CASSPRTSWGTDTQYF
NA	TRBV30	TRBJ1-6	NA	TGTGCCTGGAGTGTACCAGGACTGAGCTCCTATAATTCACCCCTCCACTTT	CAWSVPGLSSYNSPLHF